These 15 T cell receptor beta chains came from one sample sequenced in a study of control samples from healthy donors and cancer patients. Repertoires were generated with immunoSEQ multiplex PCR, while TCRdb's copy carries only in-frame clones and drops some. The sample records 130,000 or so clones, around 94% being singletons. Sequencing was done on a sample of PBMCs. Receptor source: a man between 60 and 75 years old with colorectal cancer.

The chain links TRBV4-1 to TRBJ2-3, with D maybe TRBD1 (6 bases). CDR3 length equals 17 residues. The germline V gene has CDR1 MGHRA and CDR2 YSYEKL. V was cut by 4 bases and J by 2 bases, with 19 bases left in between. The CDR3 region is CASSRGFGGFNTDTQYF. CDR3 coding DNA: TGCGCCAGCAGCCGGGGGTTTGGGGGCTTTAACACAGATACGCAGTATTTT.

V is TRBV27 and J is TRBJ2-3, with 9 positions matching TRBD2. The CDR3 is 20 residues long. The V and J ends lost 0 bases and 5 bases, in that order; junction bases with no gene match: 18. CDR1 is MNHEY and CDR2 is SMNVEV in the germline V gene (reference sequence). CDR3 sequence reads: CASSLSPWLQAGGRRDTQYF. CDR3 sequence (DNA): TGTGCCAGCAGTTTATCCCCCTGGCTTCAGGCGGGGGGGAGGAGAGATACGCAGTATTTT.

CDR3 residues: CASSQDRAVRGNTEAFF. CDR3 in DNA: TGCGCCAGCAGCCAAGATAGGGCGGTACGGGGGAACACTGAAGCTTTCTTT. V usage is TRBV4-3 and J usage is TRBJ1-1; D remains ambiguous. This CDR3 region has 17 residues. Germline V CDR1 and CDR2: LGHNA, YSLEER. V was shortened by 0 bases and J by 1 base, with 15 bases between the two germline ends.

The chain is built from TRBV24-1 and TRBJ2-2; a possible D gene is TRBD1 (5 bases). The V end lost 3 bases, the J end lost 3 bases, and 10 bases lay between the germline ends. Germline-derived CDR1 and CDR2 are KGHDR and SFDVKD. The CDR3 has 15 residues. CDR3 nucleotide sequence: TGTGCCACCAGTGATCCCGACAGACACACCGGGGAGCTGTTTTTT. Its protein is CATSDPDRHTGELFF.

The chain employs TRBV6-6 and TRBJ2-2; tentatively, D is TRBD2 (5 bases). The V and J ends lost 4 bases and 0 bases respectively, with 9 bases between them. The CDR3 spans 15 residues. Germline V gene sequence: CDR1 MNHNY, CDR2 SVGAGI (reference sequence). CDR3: CASSWGAANTGELFF. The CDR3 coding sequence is TGTGCCAGCAGTTGGGGAGCGGCGAACACCGGGGAGCTGTTTTTT.

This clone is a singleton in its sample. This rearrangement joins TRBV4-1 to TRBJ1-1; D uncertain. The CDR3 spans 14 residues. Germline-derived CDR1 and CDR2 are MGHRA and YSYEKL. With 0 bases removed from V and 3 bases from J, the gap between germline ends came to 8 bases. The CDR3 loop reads CASSQDGRYTEAFF. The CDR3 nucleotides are TGCGCCAGCAGCCAAGATGGAAGGTACACTGAAGCTTTCTTT.

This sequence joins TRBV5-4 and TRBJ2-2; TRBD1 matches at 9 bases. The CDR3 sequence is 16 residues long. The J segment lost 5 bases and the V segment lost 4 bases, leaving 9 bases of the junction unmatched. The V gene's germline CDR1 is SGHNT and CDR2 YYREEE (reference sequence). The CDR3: CASSLPNRGRTGELFF. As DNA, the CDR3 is TGTGCCAGCAGCCTCCCCAACAGGGGGCGAACCGGGGAGCTGTTTTTT.

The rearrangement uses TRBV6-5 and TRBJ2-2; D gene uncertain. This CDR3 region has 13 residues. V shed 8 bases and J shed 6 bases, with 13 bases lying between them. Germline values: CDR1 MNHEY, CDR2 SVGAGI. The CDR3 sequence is CASQARLAGELFF. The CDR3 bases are TGTGCCAGCCAAGCTAGGTTGGCCGGGGAGCTGTTTTTT.

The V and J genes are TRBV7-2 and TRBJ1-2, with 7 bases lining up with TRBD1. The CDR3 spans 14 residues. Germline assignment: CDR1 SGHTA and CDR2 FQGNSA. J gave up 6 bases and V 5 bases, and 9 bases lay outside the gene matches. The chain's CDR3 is CASSPYQGVDGYTF. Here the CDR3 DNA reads TGTGCCAGCAGCCCATACCAGGGGGTTGATGGCTACACCTTC. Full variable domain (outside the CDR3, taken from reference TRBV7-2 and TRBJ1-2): GAGVSQSPSNKVTEKGKDVELRCDPISGHTALYWYRQSLGQGLEFLIYFQGNSAPDKSGLPSDRFSAERTGGSVSTLTIQRTQQEDSAVYLCASSPYQGVDGYTFGSGTRLTVV.

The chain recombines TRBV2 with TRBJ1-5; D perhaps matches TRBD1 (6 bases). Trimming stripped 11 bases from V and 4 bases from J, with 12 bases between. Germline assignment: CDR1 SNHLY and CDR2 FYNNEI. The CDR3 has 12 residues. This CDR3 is CAGGGGNQPQHF. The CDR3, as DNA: TGTGCCGGGGGAGGGGGTAATCAGCCCCAGCATTTT.

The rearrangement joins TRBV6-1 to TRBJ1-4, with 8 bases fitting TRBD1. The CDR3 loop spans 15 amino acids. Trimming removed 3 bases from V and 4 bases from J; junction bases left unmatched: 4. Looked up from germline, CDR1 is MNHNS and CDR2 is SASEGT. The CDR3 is CASSDSTGVNEKLFF. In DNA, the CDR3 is TGTGCCAGCAGTGATTCGACAGGGGTTAATGAAAAACTGTTTTTT.

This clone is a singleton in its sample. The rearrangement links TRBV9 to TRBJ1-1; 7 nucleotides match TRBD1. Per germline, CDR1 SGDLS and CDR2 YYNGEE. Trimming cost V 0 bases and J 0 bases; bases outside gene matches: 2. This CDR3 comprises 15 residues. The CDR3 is CASSVVTGVNTEAFF. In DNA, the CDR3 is TGTGCCAGCAGCGTAGTTACAGGGGTGAACACTGAAGCTTTCTTT. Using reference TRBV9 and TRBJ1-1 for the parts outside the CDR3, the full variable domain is DSGVTQTPKHLITATGQRVTLRCSPRSGDLSVYWYQQSLDQGLQFLIQYYNGEERAKGNILERFSAQQFPDLHSELNLSSLELGDSALYFCASSVVTGVNTEAFFGQGTRLTVV.

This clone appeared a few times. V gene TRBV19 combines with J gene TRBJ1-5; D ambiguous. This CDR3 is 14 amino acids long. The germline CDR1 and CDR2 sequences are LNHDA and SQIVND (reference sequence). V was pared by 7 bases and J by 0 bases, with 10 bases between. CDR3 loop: CASKAVNSNQPQHF. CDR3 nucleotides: TGTGCCAGTAAGGCAGTTAATAGCAATCAGCCCCAGCATTTT.

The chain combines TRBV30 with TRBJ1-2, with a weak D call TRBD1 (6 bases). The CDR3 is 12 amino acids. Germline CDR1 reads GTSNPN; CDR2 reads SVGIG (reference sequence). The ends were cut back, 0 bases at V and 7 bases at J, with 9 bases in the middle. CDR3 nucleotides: TGTGCCTGGAGTGTCGGGGGGCCTGGCTACACCTTC. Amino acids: CAWSVGGPGYTF.

CDR3 protein: CASSFTGEGGYTF. DNA for the CDR3: TGTGCCAGCAGTTTCACAGGGGAGGGGGGCTACACCTTC. The chain has TRBV12-3 or TRBV12-4 and TRBJ1-2; 7 nucleotides match TRBD1. Losses at the gene ends were 3 bases for V and 8 bases for J; bases not matched to a gene: 6. CDR3 size: 13 residues.